This T cell receptor (beta chain) comes out of a study of T cells in Graves' hyperthyroidism and ophthalmopathy. The TCR beta CDR3 regions underwent amplification using RNA transcripts as the source. Using the HTBI primer set, a first-round RT-PCR was run on the TCR CDR3. MiXCR, applied by TCRdb to the multiplex PCR reads, yields one record per CDR3 protein. The data show approximately 620,000 distinct CDR3 sequences, roughly 16% seen once. Exclusion followed for patients with uncontrolled infection, other autoimmune disease, pregnancy or lactation. Ten or more counts support this clonotype. Its antigen is not identified. Study-wide findings and caveats: Ophthalmopathy could be told apart from stable hyperthyroidism with a 13 V-J model. Ophthalmopathy, as predicted by the model, came a median roughly 6.3 months after the prediction.

This CDR3 is 12 amino acids long. Germline CDR1 reads LGHDT; CDR2 reads YNNKEL (reference sequence). Trimming left V 4 bases short and J 10 bases short, with 11 bases between. The chain links TRBV3-1 to TRBJ2-4; the D gene is possibly TRBD2 (5 bases). Sequenced material: blood. The clonotype originates from a woman aged 40 to 50 with Graves' ophthalmopathy. The CDR3 nucleotides read TGTGCCAGCAGCCTATATGGGGAGATTCAGTACTTC. The encoded protein is CASSLYGEIQYF.